The TCR beta chain described here comes from a study of blood T cells in healthy people across ages. Notes on the study in general: Roughly linearly, TCR beta diversity per million T cells fell as age increased.

From germline, CDR1 is MNHEY and CDR2 SVGEGT. Trimming removed 2 bases from V and 3 bases from J, with 12 bases in between. The CDR3 runs 15 residues. On this clonotype: Its specificity is unknown.

Then a second PCR, running about 6 to 12 cycles, was carried out with a sample-barcoded 5' primer and a J-beta primer mix. TCRdb passed the 5' RACE reads through MiXCR, listing each CDR3 protein once. This sample carries 1.5 million to 2 million distinct CDR3 sequences, around 48% of them seen once, and the ten largest clones take over 2%. This sequence joins TRBV6-2 or TRBV6-3 and TRBJ2-3; D possibly matches TRBD1 or TRBD2 (5 bases each). The clonotype was recovered from a woman aged 40 to 50 in good health. Material for sequencing was blood. The CDR3 DNA reads TGTGCCAGCAGTTACGGGACGTTTGGGACAGATACGCAGTATTTT. It codes for CASSYGTFGTDTQYF.